The source of this T cell receptor beta chain is a study of blood T cell repertoires in COVID-19. How the authors handled the data: Estimated nucleated cell counts came from reference gene primer amplification. Here immunoSEQ multiplex PCR was the method, and the copy in TCRdb shows in-frame clones only, minus some. The DNA gave D and trimming, while V, J and clone size come from that table. The sample records about 140,000 clones, around 81% being singletons. The germline V gene has CDR1 LNHDA and CDR2 SQIVND (reference sequence). The CDR3 covers 14 residues. Trimming took 3 bases from V and 5 from J, leaving 13 bases between them.

Specimen: peripheral blood. The chain joins TRBV19 to TRBJ1-2; the D gene is possibly TRBD1 (6 bases). The source of this sequence is a human donor in a cohort sampled during active COVID-19. In DNA, the CDR3 is TGTGCCAGTAGTATCTGGGGGCCTCGGTATGGCTACACCTTC. This encodes CASSIWGPRYGYTF.